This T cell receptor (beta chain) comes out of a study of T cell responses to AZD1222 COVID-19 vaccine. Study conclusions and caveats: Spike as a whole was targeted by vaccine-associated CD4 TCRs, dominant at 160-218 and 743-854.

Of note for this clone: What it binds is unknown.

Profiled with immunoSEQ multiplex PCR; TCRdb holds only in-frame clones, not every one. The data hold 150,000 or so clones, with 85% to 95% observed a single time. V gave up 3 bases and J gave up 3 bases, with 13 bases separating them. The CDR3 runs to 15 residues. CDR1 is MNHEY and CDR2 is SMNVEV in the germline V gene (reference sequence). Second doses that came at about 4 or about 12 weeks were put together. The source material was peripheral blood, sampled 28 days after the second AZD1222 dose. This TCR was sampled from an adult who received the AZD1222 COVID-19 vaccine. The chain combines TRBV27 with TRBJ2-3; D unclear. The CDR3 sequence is CASSFLPGVTDTQYF. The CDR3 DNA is TGTGCCAGCAGTTTCCTCCCCGGAGTAACAGATACGCAGTATTTT.